This TCR beta chain was profiled in a study of OX40 agonist ivuxolimab in advanced cancers. Study background: Patients got intravenous ivuxolimab at 0.01 to 10 mg/kg every 2 weeks. Among those enrolled, mean age was around 60 years (range roughly 20 to 79) and about 79% were male. Study conclusions and caveats: Among some nonresponders, normalized T-cell clonal expansion was also low.

This clone has just a few counts. What it binds is unknown. Other DNA sequences within the sample encode an identical CDR3. The CDR3 length is 12 residues. Germline V lookup: CDR1 LNHDA, CDR2 SQIVND (reference sequence). Trimming took 5 bases from V and 0 from J, leaving 4 bases between them. The method was immunoSEQ multiplex PCR; TCRdb's version includes in-frame clones alone and lacks a portion of them. Among tens of thousands of clones listed, about three quarters were seen once. The material was CD4+ or CD8+ T cells sorted from blood, obtained in a trial of the OX40 agonist ivuxolimab. V and J are TRBV19 and TRBJ2-5; D is ambiguous. This TCR was recovered from an adult with an advanced solid tumor such as melanoma, head and neck, liver or kidney cancer. The CDR3 loop is CASSPYQETQYF. In DNA form, the CDR3 reads TGTGCCAGTAGTCCGTACCAAGAGACCCAGTACTTC.